One and the same sample provided the 6 T cell receptor beta chains below, sequenced in a study of blood T cell repertoires in COVID-19. Profiled with immunoSEQ multiplex PCR; TCRdb holds only in-frame clones, not every one. The table lists about 190,000 clones, roughly 80% of them singletons. Sequencing was carried out using peripheral blood. The receptors come from a man in his sixties with acute or convalescent COVID-19.

V and J are TRBV6-5 and TRBJ1-4; D call uncertain. The V end was cut by 6 bases, the J end by 3 bases, with 11 bases between. There are 14 residues in the CDR3. CDR1 and CDR2 from the germline V gene are MNHEY and SVGAGI. The CDR3 spells CASRQIPANEKLFF. CDR3 DNA sequence: TGTGCCAGCAGACAGATTCCCGCTAATGAAAAACTGTTTTTT.

This chain connects TRBV6-5 to TRBJ2-7, with a tentative D call TRBD2 (7 bases). Germline V gene data show CDR1 as MNHEY and CDR2 as SVGAGI. CDR3 length equals 14 residues. The V end was cut by 6 bases, the J end by 0 bases, with 12 bases between. CDR3 DNA: TGTGCCAGCAGGGAGGGGGGGTCCTCCTACGAGCAGTACTTC. It yields the protein CASREGGSSYEQYF.

The genes are TRBV7-2 and TRBJ2-1, with a weak D call TRBD1 (5 bases). Germline V gene data show CDR1 as SGHTA and CDR2 as FQGNSA. This CDR3 region has 15 residues. The V end was cut by 5 bases, the J end by 2 bases, with 13 bases between. CDR3 sequence reads: CASSVSQGPYNEQFF. The CDR3 nucleotides read TGTGCCAGCAGCGTCAGTCAGGGCCCCTACAATGAGCAGTTCTTC.

The rearrangement uses TRBV24-1 and TRBJ2-1, with 12 bases lining up with TRBD2. The CDR3 contains 17 residues. Unmatched junction bases numbered 12, after V lost 2 bases and J lost 11 bases. Germline assignment: CDR1 KGHDR and CDR2 SFDVKD. The CDR3 DNA is TGTGCCACCAGTGATTCCCTAGGACTAGCGGGATCTCTTAAGCAGTTCTTC. The encoded protein is CATSDSLGLAGSLKQFF.

The V and J genes are TRBV5-1 and TRBJ2-1; 8 positions agree with TRBD2. With 4 bases clipped from V and 8 bases from J, the junction kept 14 bases outside the gene matches. This CDR3 spans 16 amino acids. The germline V gene has CDR1 SGHRS and CDR2 YFSETQ. CDR3 in DNA: TGCGCCAGCAGCCTTAGCGGGACCCCAACCGGCGATGAGCAGTTCTTC. Protein: CASSLSGTPTGDEQFF.

The genes are TRBV7-2 and TRBJ2-3, with 7 bases aligning to TRBD2. J gave up 4 bases and V 5 bases, and 12 bases lay outside the gene matches. This CDR3 is 16 amino acids long. Per the germline V gene, CDR1 is SGHTA and CDR2 is FQGNSA. CDR3 protein: CASSHAWGGVADTQYF. DNA for the CDR3: TGTGCCAGCAGCCATGCATGGGGGGGAGTGGCAGATACGCAGTATTTT.